These 25 T cell receptor beta chains were all obtained from the same sample, sequenced in a study of cytomegalovirus exposure and HLA in healthy donors. The study ran its PCR with 60 Vbeta and 13 Jbeta primers. This table comes from immunoSEQ multiplex PCR, and its TCRdb copy is limited to in-frame clones, with some not included. The sample holds hundreds of thousands of clones; about 75% are singletons and the top ten take 1.8%. The specimen was PBMCs. The receptor set was obtained from a woman between 25 and 40 years old in good health and CMV-seronegative.

The gene calls are TRBV7-3 and TRBJ2-3; 8 bases are shared with TRBD2. With V trimmed by 5 bases and J by 0 bases, 7 bases remained unmatched. Germline lookup yields CDR1 SGHTA and CDR2 FQGTGA. This CDR3 is built from 16 residues. CDR3 in DNA: TGTGCCAGCAGCCCCGGAGGGACTAGGAGCACAGATACGCAGTATTTT. Translated: CASSPGGTRSTDTQYF.

The chain uses TRBV4-1 and TRBJ1-1; D possibly corresponds to TRBD1 (5 bases). Germline loops: CDR1 MGHRA, CDR2 YSYEKL. The CDR3 spans 16 residues. The V end lost 3 bases, the J end lost 3 bases, and 17 bases lay between the germline ends. The CDR3 DNA reads TGCGCCAGCAGCCAGACGGGGGACGAAACGGACACTGAAGCTTTCTTT. This translates into CASSQTGDETDTEAFF.

The chain couples TRBV30 to TRBJ1-2; tentative D call: TRBD1 (5 bases). V gave up 2 bases and J gave up 4 bases, with 17 bases separating them. CDR3 size: 15 residues. Germline V gene sequence: CDR1 GTSNPN, CDR2 SVGIG (reference sequence). The CDR3 here is CAWSPSSGNTYGYTF. CDR3 sequence (DNA): TGTGCCTGGAGTCCATCGTCAGGGAATACCTATGGCTACACCTTC.

J is TRBJ1-2 and V is TRBV5-4; 7 bases align to TRBD1. J was trimmed by 7 bases and V by 4 bases; bases with no gene match: 1. The CDR3 loop spans 11 amino acids. Germline values: CDR1 SGHNT, CDR2 YYREEE (reference sequence). The CDR3 nucleotides read TGTGCCAGCAGCCGACAGGGTGGCTACACCTTC. This encodes CASSRQGGYTF. Drawing the rest from reference TRBV5-4 and TRBJ1-2, the complete variable domain is ETGVTQSPTHLIKTRGQQVTLRCSSQSGHNTVSWYQQALGQGPQFIFQYYREEENGRGNFPPRFSGLQFPNYSSELNVNALELDDSALYLCASSRQGGYTFGSGTRLTVV.

The chain uses TRBV29-1 and TRBJ2-3, with 7 bases lining up with TRBD2. CDR1 and CDR2 (germline): SQVTM, ANQGSEA. The CDR3 loop spans 14 amino acids. Trimming at V came to 4 bases and at J to 5 bases, leaving 9 bases not matched to a gene. Here the CDR3 DNA reads TGCAGCGTTGGGCGGGGAGGGGCCGGAGATACGCAGTATTTT. Translating gives CSVGRGGAGDTQYF.

This chain connects TRBV5-1 to TRBJ1-2; D is ambiguous. The CDR3 consists of 15 residues. The ends were cut back, 0 bases at V and 4 bases at J, with 13 bases in the middle. CDR1 SGHRS and CDR2 YFSETQ come from the germline V gene. The CDR3 DNA reads as TGCGCCAGCAGCTTGGTTTTGGGGAGTGGCTATGGCTACACCTTC. Its protein is CASSLVLGSGYGYTF. The full variable domain, rest sourced from reference TRBV5-1 and TRBJ1-2, is KAGVTQTPRYLIKTRGQQVTLSCSPISGHRSVSWYQQTPGQGLQFLFEYFSETQRNKGNFPGRFSGRQFSNSRSEMNVSTLELGDSALYLCASSLVLGSGYGYTFGSGTRLTVV.

This chain connects TRBV2 to TRBJ1-1, with 9 bases identical to TRBD1. This CDR3 spans 12 amino acids. V lost 8 bases, J lost 7 bases, and 5 bases stayed unmatched. Germline-derived CDR1 and CDR2 are SNHLY and FYNNEI. The CDR3, as DNA: TGTGCCAGCTCCGGGACAGGGATTGAAGCTTTCTTT. It encodes CASSGTGIEAFF.

The chain couples TRBV11-3 to TRBJ2-5, with 9 bases identical to TRBD2. Trimming cost V 1 base and J 0 bases; bases outside gene matches: 3. The germline V gene encodes CDR1 SGHNT and CDR2 YENEEA. CDR3 length: 16 amino acids. For the CDR3, the DNA is TGTGCCAGCAGCTTAGTGGCTAGCGGGGACCAAGAGACCCAGTACTTC. Residues: CASSLVASGDQETQYF.

The chain combines TRBV6-1 with TRBJ1-6, with TRBD1 identical over 10 bases. The ends lost 6 bases at V and 7 bases at J; junction bases unmatched: 3. The CDR3 totals 14 residues. Looked up from germline, CDR1 is MNHNS and CDR2 is SASEGT. DNA for the CDR3: TGTGCCAGCAGCCCGACAGGGGGCAATTCACCCCTCCACTTT. Translation gives CASSPTGGNSPLHF.

The CDR3, as DNA: TGCGCCAGCAGCTTGGCTCCTATGAACACCGGGGAGCTGTTTTTT. Translating it yields CASSLAPMNTGELFF. The chain carries TRBV5-1 and TRBJ2-2; D remains ambiguous. The CDR3 loop spans 15 amino acids. Per germline, CDR1 SGHRS and CDR2 YFSETQ. V lost 0 bases, J lost 1 base, and 7 bases lay in between.

This CDR3 reads CASRSRTGGEGEKLFF. CDR3 DNA: TGTGCCAGCAGATCTCGGACCGGGGGAGAAGGGGAAAAACTGTTTTTT. The chain has TRBV6-6 and TRBJ1-4, with D perhaps matching TRBD1 (5 bases). Trimming left V 6 bases short and J 8 bases short, with 22 bases between. Germline V gene sequence: CDR1 MNHNY, CDR2 SVGAGI (reference sequence). This CDR3 has 16 amino acids.

This chain uses TRBV25-1 with TRBJ1-2; 7 nucleotides match TRBD1. The germline V gene encodes CDR1 MGHDK and CDR2 SYGVNS. V gave up 7 bases and J gave up 3 bases; unmatched junction bases: 5. This CDR3 is 13 amino acids long. CDR3 DNA: TGTGCCAGCACAGGGACAGAAGACTATGGCTACACCTTC. It yields the protein CASTGTEDYGYTF.

Concerning this clone itself: The sample has other DNA sequences that encode this CDR3 too. The chain employs TRBV12-5 and TRBJ2-2, with 10 bases that match TRBD1. V lost 5 bases, J lost 5 bases, and 2 bases stayed unmatched. The length of the CDR3 is 14 residues. Germline V CDR1 and CDR2: LGHNT, FRNRAP. CDR3 sequence reads: CASGRTGGTGELFF. The CDR3 DNA follows: TGTGCTAGTGGTCGGACAGGGGGTACCGGGGAGCTGTTTTTT.

The chain couples TRBV2 to TRBJ1-2; D might be TRBD1 (5 bases). The CDR3 is 14 residues long. The V gene's germline CDR1 is SNHLY and CDR2 FYNNEI. V was trimmed by 3 bases and J by 0 bases, leaving 8 bases between them. CDR3 DNA: TGTGCCAGCAGTGAGTCCAGGGCTAACTATGGCTACACCTTC. Its translation: CASSESRANYGYTF.

This sequence joins TRBV29-1 and TRBJ2-2, with D tentatively TRBD1 (6 bases). The germline CDR1 and CDR2 sequences are SQVTM and ANQGSEA. V shed 5 bases and J shed 1 base, with 11 bases lying between them. The CDR3 runs to 14 residues. CDR3 sequence reads: CSVTGTLNTGELFF. CDR3 in DNA: TGCAGCGTTACCGGGACATTGAACACCGGGGAGCTGTTTTTT.

The chain couples TRBV5-8 to TRBJ2-1, with TRBD2 matching over 14 bases. The V and J ends lost 6 bases and 4 bases, in that order; junction bases with no gene match: 6. CDR1 is SGHTS and CDR2 is YDEGEE in the germline V gene. The CDR3 totals 16 residues. CDR3 bases: TGTGCCAGCACCTTAGGGACTAGCGGGAGTTACAATGAGCAGTTCTTC. It is translated as CASTLGTSGSYNEQFF.

The CDR3 DNA is TGTGCCAGCAGGACGGGACAGAGGTATGGCTACACCTTC. Translating gives CASRTGQRYGYTF. V and J are TRBV6-1 and TRBJ1-2, with TRBD1 identical over 7 bases. Trimming removed 6 bases from V and 5 bases from J; junction bases left unmatched: 6. Germline-derived CDR1 and CDR2 are MNHNS and SASEGT. The CDR3 contains 13 residues.

V usage is TRBV21-1 and J usage is TRBJ2-7; the listed D gene, TRBD2, was not tested against the DNA. TRBV21-1 is described as a pseudogene. This CDR3 comprises 13 residues. CDR3: CASSKGLNDEQYF. The CDR3 nucleotides are TGTGCCAGCAGCAAAGGACTAAACGACGAGCAGTACTTC.

The chain has TRBV5-4 and TRBJ1-2; D may be TRBD1 (6 bases). The CDR3 covers 13 residues. Germline-derived CDR1 and CDR2 are SGHNT and YYREEE (reference sequence). V lost 4 bases and J lost 6, with 13 bases in between. The CDR3 coding sequence is TGTGCCAGCAGCAAAGACAGGAGCCATGGCTACACCTTC. This encodes CASSKDRSHGYTF. Full variable domain (missing parts from reference TRBV5-4 and TRBJ1-2): ETGVTQSPTHLIKTRGQQVTLRCSSQSGHNTVSWYQQALGQGPQFIFQYYREEENGRGNFPPRFSGLQFPNYSSELNVNALELDDSALYLCASSKDRSHGYTFGSGTRLTVV.

The CDR3 reads CASSLGGLASGSWQYF. In DNA form, the CDR3 reads TGTGCCAGCAGCTTAGGGGGACTAGCTTCCGGCAGTTGGCAGTATTTT. The chain employs TRBV7-2 and TRBJ2-3; 9 bases align to TRBD2. The germline V gene encodes CDR1 SGHTA and CDR2 FQGNSA. Germline trimming cut 1 base from V and 11 bases from J; bases unmatched to any gene: 13. The CDR3 spans 16 residues.

This clone was counted a few times. The genes are TRBV4-1 and TRBJ2-1; TRBD2 is a possible D gene (6 bases). V shed 0 bases and J shed 7 bases, with 25 bases lying between them. From germline, CDR1 is MGHRA and CDR2 YSYEKL. The CDR3 length is 19 residues. Written as DNA, the CDR3 is TGCGCCAGCAGCCAAGATAGAGGAGGGGAAGCGCGTTCGGCAAATGAGCAGTTCTTC. Its protein product is CASSQDRGGEARSANEQFF.

V and J are TRBV5-4 and TRBJ1-4, with D unclear. V was cut by 1 base and J by 8 bases, with 9 bases left in between. The CDR3 length is 13 residues. CDR1 and CDR2 from the germline V gene are SGHNT and YYREEE (reference sequence). The CDR3 sequence is CASSLSSEEKLFF. DNA of the CDR3: TGTGCCAGCAGCTTGTCATCCGAGGAAAAACTGTTTTTT.

The V gene is TRBV7-3, the J gene TRBJ2-3, with TRBD2 identical over 11 bases. CDR1 and CDR2 from the germline V gene are SGHTA and FQGTGA. V lost 2 bases and J lost 4; bases outside the gene matches: 5. There are 16 residues in the CDR3. The CDR3 loop is CASSLGVLAGADTQYF. CDR3 DNA sequence: TGTGCCAGCAGCTTAGGAGTACTAGCGGGAGCAGATACGCAGTATTTT. The complete variable domain, with remaining parts taken from reference TRBV7-3 and TRBJ2-3, reads GAGVSQTPSNKVTEKGKYVELRCDPISGHTALYWYRQSLGQGPEFLIYFQGTGAADDSGLPNDRFFAVRPEGSVSTLKIQRTERGDSAVYLCASSLGVLAGADTQYFGPGTRLTVL.

V and J are TRBV21-1 and TRBJ1-6; the D call TRBD1 from the table was never checked on the DNA. TRBV21-1 is labeled a pseudogene. The CDR3 spans 18 residues. The CDR3 DNA sequence: TGTGCCAGCAGCGACACCGGACAGGGAAGCTCCTATAATTCACCCCTCCACTTT. This translates into CASSDTGQGSSYNSPLHF.

To note about this clone: In the same sample, other DNA sequences code for this CDR3. The chain has TRBV19 and TRBJ2-7; TRBD2 agrees at 8 bases. This CDR3 has 14 residues. Losses at the gene ends were 3 bases for V and 1 base for J; bases not matched to a gene: 2. Per the germline V gene, CDR1 is LNHDA and CDR2 is SQIVND (reference sequence). CDR3 sequence reads: CASSISGESYEQYF. In nucleotides, the CDR3 is TGTGCCAGTAGTATTAGCGGGGAATCCTACGAGCAGTACTTC.